The clone carrying this T cell receptor beta chain was observed a few times. As yet, its antigen is unknown. Trimming stripped 6 bases from V and 5 bases from J, with 16 bases between. The CDR3 length is 14 residues. The germline V gene has CDR1 MGHDK and CDR2 SYGVNS. Sample treatment: some 19 received Ad26.COV2.S at low or high dose, single or two shots; 5 received placebo; per-sample allocation not given. Specimens were obtained on day 63 following the first vaccine or placebo injection. The data were taken from a study of Ad26.COV2.S vaccination and SARS-CoV-2 variants. Study-wide context: Donor participated within the Ad26.COV2.S arm of the COV1001 trial.

Findings of the study overall: Relative to placebo recipients, vaccine recipients exhibited elevated spike-specific TCR breadth. There was reportedly substantial breadth in spike-specific CD8+ and CD4+ T cell responses after vaccination.

TCRdb keeps only in-frame clones here, not all; method: immunoSEQ multiplex PCR. This table holds about 350,000 clones, 86% found once. Sequencing used peripheral blood, obtained in a trial of Ad26.COV2.S vaccine versus placebo. The chain joins TRBV25-1 to TRBJ1-2; D is undetermined. This clonotype was obtained from a person aged 18 to 59 who received the Ad26.COV2.S COVID-19 vaccine or a placebo. DNA for the CDR3: TGTGCCAGCAGGTACTCCGGCAGATCTTATGGCTACACCTTC. Translation gives CASRYSGRSYGYTF.